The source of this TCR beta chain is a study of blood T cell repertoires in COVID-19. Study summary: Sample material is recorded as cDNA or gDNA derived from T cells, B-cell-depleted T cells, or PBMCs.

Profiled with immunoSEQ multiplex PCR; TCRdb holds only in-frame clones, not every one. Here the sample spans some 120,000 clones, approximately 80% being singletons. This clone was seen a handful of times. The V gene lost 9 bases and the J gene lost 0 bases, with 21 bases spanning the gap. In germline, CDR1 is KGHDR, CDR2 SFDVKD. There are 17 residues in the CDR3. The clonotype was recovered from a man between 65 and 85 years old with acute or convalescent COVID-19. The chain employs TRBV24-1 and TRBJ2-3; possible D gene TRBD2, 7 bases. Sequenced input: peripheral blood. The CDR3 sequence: CATGRGAGTMSTDTQYF. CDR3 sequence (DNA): TGTGCCACCGGACGGGGGGCCGGTACGATGAGCACAGATACGCAGTATTTT.